This TCR beta chain originates from a study of early stage breast cancer tumors. Study outcomes and limitations: Compared with adjacent normal breast, tumors showed 2 to 2.5-fold denser, more clonal T cells. Commonly generated sequences made up most enriched TCRB sequences shared between patients.

The V gene lost 0 bases and the J gene lost 9 bases, with 9 bases spanning the gap. The CDR3 runs 13 residues. Germline CDR1 and CDR2: SGHDT and YYEEEE. Assay used: immunoSEQ multiplex PCR; TCRdb lists only in-frame clones, some missing. The table shows tens of thousands of clones, with roughly 77% occurring only once. As for this clone: Its antigen is currently unknown.

The TCR was taken from a person in their 40s with breast cancer. Sequenced material: blood. The V gene is TRBV5-6, the J gene TRBJ2-2; D ambiguous. CDR3 in DNA: TGTGCCAGCAGCTTGGGATTTGGCCGGGAGCTGTTTTTT. It specifies CASSLGFGRELFF.